The clone carrying this T cell receptor (beta chain) showed up many times. Its target is not known. This sample was taken from a study of regulatory T cells in long-lasting Graves disease. About the research overall: New Graves' disease cases had less than 3 months of antithyroid drugs.

Time point of the sample: newly diagnosed GD, antithyroid drugs for less than 3 months. TCR sequences were obtained from RNA taken from PBMCs. An approximately 9-milliliter sample of peripheral blood was drawn into EDTA tubes. Construction of the TCR beta libraries employed iRepertoire HTBI primers in conjunction with Arm-PCR of CDR3 regions. In TCRdb, the multiplex PCR reads were re-called with MiXCR into one record per CDR3 protein. In the table there are fewer than 350,000 distinct CDR3 sequences, 18% of which are singletons. Findings of the study overall: For persistent Graves' patients, TCR diversity was lower than for newly diagnosed ones. Favored usage of TRBV28, TRBJ1-2 and TRBJ2-5 was recorded in persistent disease.

The germline V and J ends were trimmed by 7 bases and 8 bases, with 20 bases remaining between them. CDR1 and CDR2 from the germline V gene are MDHEN and SYDVKM. CDR3 length: 14 amino acids. The chain combines TRBV28 with TRBJ1-2; the D gene is possibly TRBD1 (5 bases). The specimen was peripheral blood mononuclear cells (PBMCs), collected at new diagnosis, from a patient treated with antithyroid drugs. The TCR sequence derives from a female donor with Graves disease. CDR3 amino acids: CASTLSPGFLGYTF. For the CDR3, the DNA is TGTGCCAGCACTCTCTCCCCAGGGTTTTTGGGCTACACCTTC.